These 9 T cell receptor beta chains originate from one sample sequenced in a study of shared clonotypes between healthy human individuals. Clones were sequenced by immunoSEQ multiplex PCR, and TCRdb holds only the in-frame ones, with some missing. This table holds millions of clones, approximately 90% found once. Specimen: naive CD4+ T cells sorted from blood. Subset noted: CD45RA+ positively selected. These receptors all come from a man in his late teens or twenties in good health.

This sequence joins TRBV6-5 and TRBJ2-2; D unresolved. Germline assignment: CDR1 MNHEY and CDR2 SVGAGI. The CDR3 extends over 15 amino acids. V was trimmed by 8 bases and J by 0 bases, leaving 13 bases between them. CDR3 nucleotides: TGTGCCAGCTCCCAGAGGATCGCGAACACCGGGGAGCTGTTTTTT. This gives the protein CASSQRIANTGELFF.

This clone was seen once. The V gene is TRBV7-9, the J gene TRBJ2-3, with TRBD1 matching 7 bases. The V gene's germline CDR1 is SEHNR and CDR2 FQNEAQ (reference sequence). The CDR3 consists of 13 residues. The junction had 2 bases not matched to a gene; V was cut back by 2 bases and J by 6 bases. The CDR3 spells CASSLTTGDTQYF. The CDR3 coding sequence is TGTGCCAGCAGCTTAACGACAGGGGATACGCAGTATTTT.

The chain recombines TRBV5-1 with TRBJ2-7; perhaps D is TRBD1 or TRBD2 (5 bases each). V lost 5 bases and J 1 base, leaving 13 bases between the germline ends. The CDR3 runs to 14 residues. Germline lookup yields CDR1 SGHRS and CDR2 YFSETQ. DNA for the CDR3: TGCGCCAGCAGGGGGGAACCTACTTCCTACGAGCAGTACTTC. This translates into CASRGEPTSYEQYF.

The genes are TRBV10-2 and TRBJ2-3; 14 nucleotides align to TRBD2. J lost 8 bases, V lost 9 bases, and 10 bases had no gene match. Germline V gene lookup returns CDR1 WSHSY and CDR2 SAAADI. This CDR3 contains 15 residues. CDR3 in amino acids: CASGTSGGREGTQYF. The DNA of the CDR3 is TGCGCCAGTGGGACTAGCGGGGGCCGCGAGGGTACGCAGTATTTT.

The chain couples TRBV5-1 to TRBJ2-7; TRBD2 agrees at 14 bases. Looked up from germline, CDR1 is SGHRS and CDR2 is YFSETQ. V lost 3 bases and J lost 3; bases outside the gene matches: 2. CDR3 length: 15 residues. The CDR3 reads CASSWGLAGDYEQYF. CDR3 nucleotides: TGCGCCAGCAGCTGGGGACTAGCGGGAGACTACGAGCAGTACTTC.

The chain recombines TRBV5-5 with TRBJ2-7, with D hard to call. Per the germline V gene, CDR1 is SGHKS and CDR2 is YYEKEE (reference sequence). Trimming removed 0 bases at V and 4 bases at J, with 11 bases between. The CDR3 extends over 14 amino acids. In nucleotides, the CDR3 is TGTGCCAGCAGCTTGGCACAAAACCTATACGAGCAGTACTTC. Protein: CASSLAQNLYEQYF.

The chain has TRBV28 and TRBJ2-1; D may be TRBD1 or TRBD2 (6 bases each). V was shortened by 5 bases and J by 6 bases, with 17 bases between the two germline ends. The CDR3 runs 15 residues. Germline assignment: CDR1 MDHEN and CDR2 SYDVKM. For the CDR3, the DNA is TGTGCCAGCAGTCCTACTGGACGGGGGCTCAATGAGCAGTTCTTC. It specifies CASSPTGRGLNEQFF.

As regards this clone: Other nucleotide sequences from this sample produce the same CDR3. The chain has TRBV6-5 and TRBJ2-7; tentatively, D is TRBD1 (6 bases). The CDR3 length is 11 residues. V shed 6 bases and J shed 6 bases, with 9 bases lying between them. The germline gives CDR1 MNHEY, CDR2 SVGAGI. The CDR3 DNA follows: TGTGCCAGCAGCCAAGGGGGCGAGCAGTACTTC. Its protein is CASSQGGEQYF.

Written as DNA, the CDR3 is TGCGCCAGCAGCCAAGAAATGAGAGACAATCAGCCCCAGCATTTT. Protein product: CASSQEMRDNQPQHF. The chain combines TRBV4-3 with TRBJ1-5; D remains unclear. The CDR3 spans 15 residues. In germline, CDR1 is LGHNA, CDR2 YSLEER. Trimming left V 0 bases short and J 3 bases short, with 9 bases between.